This passage covers 3 T cell receptor beta chains from one sample sequenced in a study of post-analysis software for immune sequencing data. Overall study results and limits: With TRBV5-6, TRBV5-1 and TRBV20-1 included, 5 or 6 TRBV segments were more frequent in patients than in controls.

These receptors are not linked to any known antigen. TCR beta libraries were prepared from cDNA with unique molecular identifiers. TCRdb fed the PCR reads into MiXCR, producing one record per CDR3 protein. The sample records about 820,000 distinct CDR3 sequences, under 70% being singletons. Sequenced: blood. The origin of the receptors is a girl between 5 and 17 years old with multiple sclerosis.

The chain is built from TRBV2 and TRBJ1-1, with D perhaps TRBD1 (6 bases). This CDR3 is built from 13 residues. CDR1 SNHLY and CDR2 FYNNEI come from the germline V gene. Trimming removed 7 bases from V and 5 bases from J, with 14 bases in between. CDR3 sequence (DNA): TGTGCCAGCACCCTCGACCAGGGGACTGAAGCTTTCTTT. It encodes CASTLDQGTEAFF.

There are a few counts of this clonotype. The rearrangement uses TRBV29-1 and TRBJ2-1; D perhaps matches TRBD2 (5 bases). The CDR3 covers 12 residues. V shed 6 bases and J shed 4 bases, with 10 bases lying between them. CDR1 SQVTM and CDR2 ANQGSEA come from the germline V gene. DNA for the CDR3: TGCAGCGTGGATACGGGATACAATGAGCAGTTCTTC. Its protein product is CSVDTGYNEQFF.

V usage is TRBV7-3 and J usage is TRBJ2-1; tentatively, D is TRBD2 (7 bases). Trimming took 0 bases from V and 8 from J, leaving 20 bases between them. Germline CDR1 and CDR2: SGHTA and FQGTGA. The CDR3 is 17 amino acids. The CDR3: CASSLTGTGGRSDEQFF. In nucleotides, the CDR3 is TGTGCCAGCAGCTTAACCGGGACGGGGGGCCGCTCGGATGAGCAGTTCTTC.